This T cell receptor beta chain emerged from a study of CD8 T cell repertoires and HIV-1 epitope variants. Overall study: Tested: three Gag epitope families, Nef HW9 and YT9. IL-2, IL-7 and IL-15 were added on days 3 and 7 of approximately 10-day cultures.

Here immunoSEQ multiplex PCR was the method, and the copy in TCRdb shows in-frame clones only, minus some. The sample holds some 5,000 clones, about 71% seen once. With 4 bases clipped from V and 9 bases from J, the junction kept 5 bases outside the gene matches. The CDR3 is made up of 13 amino acids. Germline assignment: CDR1 MGHRA and CDR2 YSYEKL. This clone appeared a few times. The antigen is undetermined. Sequences were obtained from cultured CD8+ T cells derived from PBMCs. The source of this sequence is a male donor with HIV. V is TRBV4-1 and J is TRBJ1-1; TRBD1 matches at 10 bases. The CDR3 loop reads CASSLGQGGQAFF. The CDR3 DNA follows: TGCGCCAGCAGCCTAGGACAGGGGGGACAAGCTTTCTTT.